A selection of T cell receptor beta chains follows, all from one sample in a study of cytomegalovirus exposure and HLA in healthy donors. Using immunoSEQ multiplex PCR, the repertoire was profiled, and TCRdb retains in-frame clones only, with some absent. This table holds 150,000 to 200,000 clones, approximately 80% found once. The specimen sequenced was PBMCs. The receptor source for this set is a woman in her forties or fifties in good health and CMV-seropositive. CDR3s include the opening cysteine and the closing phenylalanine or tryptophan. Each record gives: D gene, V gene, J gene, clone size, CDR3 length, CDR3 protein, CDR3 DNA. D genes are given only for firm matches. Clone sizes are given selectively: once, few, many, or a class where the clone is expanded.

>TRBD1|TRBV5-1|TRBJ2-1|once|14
CASRDRSQGNEQFF
TGCGCCAGCAGGGACAGGTCGCAGGGGAATGAGCAGTTCTTC
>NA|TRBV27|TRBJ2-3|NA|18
CASSLRSLSGRNTDTQYF
TGTGCCAGCAGTTTACGCTCCCTCAGCGGGCGGAACACAGATACGCAGTATTTT
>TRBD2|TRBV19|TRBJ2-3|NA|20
CASSMGLAGGRSSSTDTQYF
TGTGCCAGTAGCATGGGACTAGCGGGGGGCCGGTCCTCTAGCACAGATACGCAGTATTTT
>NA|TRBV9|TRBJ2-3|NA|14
CASSVRDNTDTQYF
TGTGCCAGCAGCGTACGGGACAACACAGATACGCAGTATTTT
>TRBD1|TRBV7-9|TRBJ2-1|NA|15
CASSPSRQGANEQFF
TGTGCCAGCAGCCCAAGCCGACAGGGGGCCAATGAGCAGTTCTTC
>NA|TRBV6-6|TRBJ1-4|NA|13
CASSYERQGKLFF
TGTGCCAGCAGTTACGAGAGGCAGGGGAAACTGTTTTTT
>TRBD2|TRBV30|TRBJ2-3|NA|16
CAWSAGLAGGTDTQYF
TGTGCCTGGAGTGCCGGACTAGCGGGGGGGACAGATACGCAGTATTTT
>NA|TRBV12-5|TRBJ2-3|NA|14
CASGSGEGTDTQYF
TGTGCTAGTGGTTCGGGGGAGGGCACAGATACGCAGTATTTT
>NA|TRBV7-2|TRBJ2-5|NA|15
CASSLDGGRGETQYF
TGTGCCAGCAGCTTAGACGGGGGGCGGGGGGAGACCCAGTACTTC
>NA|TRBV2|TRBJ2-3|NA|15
CASRNLGVFTDTQYF
TGTGCCAGCAGGAACCTAGGGGTATTCACAGATACGCAGTATTTT
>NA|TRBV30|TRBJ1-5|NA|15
CAWSKRDNPNQPQHF
TGTGCCTGGAGTAAACGGGACAACCCAAATCAGCCCCAGCATTTT
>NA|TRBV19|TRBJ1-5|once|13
CASSPRVGQPQHF
TGTGCCAGTTCTCCACGGGTAGGCCAGCCCCAGCATTTT
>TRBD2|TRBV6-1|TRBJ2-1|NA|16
CASSGAPGGSYNEQFF
TGTGCCAGCAGTGGGGCGCCGGGGGGTTCCTACAATGAGCAGTTCTTC
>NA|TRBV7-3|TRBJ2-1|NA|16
CASSATGRSSYNEQFF
TGTGCCAGCAGCGCGACAGGTAGGAGCTCCTACAATGAGCAGTTCTTC
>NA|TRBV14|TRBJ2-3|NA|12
CASSQGSGTQYF
TGTGCCAGCAGCCAAGGGTCCGGTACGCAGTATTTT
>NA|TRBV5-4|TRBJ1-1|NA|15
CASSATTGGVTEAFF
TGTGCCAGCAGCGCCACTACAGGCGGGGTGACTGAAGCTTTCTTT
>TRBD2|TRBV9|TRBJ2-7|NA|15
CASSVSGGVTYEQYF
TGTGCCAGCAGCGTGAGCGGGGGGGTCACCTACGAGCAGTACTTC
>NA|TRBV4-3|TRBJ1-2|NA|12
CASSQGTDGYTF
TGCGCCAGCAGCCAAGGGACAGATGGCTACACCTTC
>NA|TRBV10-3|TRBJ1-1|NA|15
CAISESGGRWAEAFF
TGTGCCATCAGTGAGTCCGGAGGGCGCTGGGCTGAAGCTTTCTTT
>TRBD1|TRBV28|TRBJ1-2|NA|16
CASSVTRDRGRWSANF
TGTGCCAGCAGTGTAACACGGGACAGGGGGCGCTGGTCGGCTAACTTC
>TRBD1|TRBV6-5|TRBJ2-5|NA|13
CASSPGTEETQYF
TGTGCCAGCAGTCCCGGGACAGAAGAGACCCAGTACTTC
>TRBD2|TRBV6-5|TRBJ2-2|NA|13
CASTAGGDRELFF
TGTGCCAGCACGGCGGGGGGTGACCGGGAGCTGTTTTTT
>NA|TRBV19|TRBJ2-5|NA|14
CASSTRTSGKTQYF
TGTGCCAGTAGTACCCGGACGTCCGGGAAGACCCAGTACTTC
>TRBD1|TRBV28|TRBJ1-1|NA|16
CASSWRDSLLNTEAFF
TGTGCCAGCAGCTGGCGGGACAGCCTTTTGAACACTGAAGCTTTCTTT
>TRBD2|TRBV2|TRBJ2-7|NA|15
CASNRASGGAYEQYF
TGTGCCAGCAACCGCGCTAGCGGGGGGGCCTACGAGCAGTACTTC
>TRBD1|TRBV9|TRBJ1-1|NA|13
CASSPRGPTEAFF
TGTGCCAGCAGCCCAAGGGGGCCGACTGAAGCTTTCTTT
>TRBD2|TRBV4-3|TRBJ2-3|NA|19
CASSQEFSGGASRTDTQYF
TGCGCCAGCAGCCAAGAATTTAGCGGGGGGGCGTCGAGGACAGATACGCAGTATTTT
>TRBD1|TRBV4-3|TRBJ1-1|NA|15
CASSQAGQGGTEAFF
TGCGCCAGCAGCCAAGCTGGACAGGGAGGGACTGAAGCTTTCTTT
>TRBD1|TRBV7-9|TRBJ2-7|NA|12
CASSSRTGGQYF
TGTGCCAGCAGCTCCCGGACAGGTGGGCAGTACTTC
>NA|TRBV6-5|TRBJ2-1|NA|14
CATGGPKHGTGQFF
TGTGCCACAGGTGGGCCCAAGCACGGAACTGGGCAGTTCTTC
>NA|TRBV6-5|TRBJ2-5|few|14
CASSSGGQYETQYF
TGTGCCAGCAGTTCCGGGGGACAGTACGAGACCCAGTACTTC
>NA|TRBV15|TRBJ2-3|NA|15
CATRNPRTSTDTQYF
TGTGCCACCCGGAACCCCCGGACTAGCACAGATACGCAGTATTTT
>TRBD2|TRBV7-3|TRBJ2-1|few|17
CASSPPGGRGGHEEQFF
TGTGCCAGCAGCCCTCCGGGGGGGCGGGGGGGCCACGAGGAGCAGTTCTTC
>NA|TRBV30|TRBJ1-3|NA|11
CAWSPVNTIYF
TGTGCCTGGAGTCCGGTTAACACCATATATTTT
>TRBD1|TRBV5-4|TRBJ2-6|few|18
CASSKSRQGARGANVLTF
TGTGCCAGCAGCAAATCGAGGCAGGGGGCGCGAGGGGCCAACGTCCTGACTTTC
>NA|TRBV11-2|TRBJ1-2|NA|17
CASSFSSGGGGSRGYTF
TGTGCCAGCAGCTTTTCTTCGGGCGGGGGGGGGTCGCGTGGCTACACCTTC
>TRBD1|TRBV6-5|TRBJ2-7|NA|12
CASSSRGYEQYF
TGTGCCAGCAGTTCCAGGGGGTACGAGCAGTACTTC
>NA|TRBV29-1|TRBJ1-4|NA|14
CSVEDLGTNEKLFF
TGCAGCGTTGAAGATCTCGGGACAAATGAAAAACTGTTTTTT
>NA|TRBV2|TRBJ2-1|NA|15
CASSEAGLGGYVQFF
TGTGCCAGCAGTGAAGCAGGTCTGGGAGGCTATGTGCAGTTCTTC
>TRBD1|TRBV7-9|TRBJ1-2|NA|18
CASSFSGQEGISFYGYTF
TGTGCCAGCAGCTTTTCTGGACAGGAGGGAATCTCTTTCTATGGCTACACCTTC
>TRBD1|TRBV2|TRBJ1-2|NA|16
CASSERTGVRLYGYTF
TGTGCCAGCAGTGAAAGGACAGGAGTTCGCCTATATGGCTACACCTTC
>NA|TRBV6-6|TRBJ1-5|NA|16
CASRPRGGRGNQPQHF
TGTGCCAGCAGGCCGCGGGGGGGTAGGGGCAATCAGCCCCAGCATTTT
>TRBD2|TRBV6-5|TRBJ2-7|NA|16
CASSYSSGGGSYEQYF
TGTGCCAGCAGTTACTCGAGCGGGGGGGGGTCCTACGAGCAGTACTTC
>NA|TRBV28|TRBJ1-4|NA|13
CASRGVGNEKLFF
TGTGCCAGCAGGGGAGTCGGTAATGAAAAACTGTTTTTT
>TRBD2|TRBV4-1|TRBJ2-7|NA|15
CASSQVAGDLYEQYF
TGCGCCAGCAGCCAAGTTGCGGGGGACCTCTACGAGCAGTACTTC
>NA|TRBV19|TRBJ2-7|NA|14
CASRSGHNSYEQYF
TGTGCCAGTAGATCGGGACACAACTCCTACGAGCAGTACTTC
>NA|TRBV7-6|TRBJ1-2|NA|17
CASSPRQTLALNYGYTF
TGTGCCAGCAGCCCTAGACAGACCTTGGCTCTTAACTATGGCTACACCTTC
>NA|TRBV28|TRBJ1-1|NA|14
CASSVGGMNTEAFF
TGTGCCAGCAGCGTCGGGGGAATGAACACTGAAGCTTTCTTT
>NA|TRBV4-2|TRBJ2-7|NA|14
CASREGGATYEQYF
TGTGCCAGCAGAGAAGGGGGGGCAACCTACGAGCAGTACTTC
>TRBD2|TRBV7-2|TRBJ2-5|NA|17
CASSTSGPGGAGETQYF
TGTGCCAGCAGCACTTCGGGCCCCGGGGGGGCTGGGGAGACCCAGTACTTC